These 25 T cell receptor beta chains share one sample of origin, sequenced in a study of blood T cell dynamics during melanoma immunotherapy. Produced via immunoSEQ multiplex PCR; TCRdb's table is partial and in-frame only. Here the sample spans 10,000 or so clones, 84% being singletons. Indicated time point: pre-treatment baseline. The source material was blood, sampled from a patient treated with checkpoint blockade. All receptors come from a human donor with melanoma.

The rearrangement joins TRBV18 to TRBJ2-1; 11 positions match TRBD2. The germline V gene encodes CDR1 KGHSH and CDR2 LQKENI. V was clipped by 4 bases and J by 4 bases; unmatched bases: 9. The CDR3 length is 17 residues. The CDR3 coding sequence is TGTGCCAGCTCACGGTCGGGATTAGCGGGGGGGTACAATGAGCAGTTCTTC. Amino acid sequence: CASSRSGLAGGYNEQFF.

The chain is built from TRBV4-3 and TRBJ2-3; TRBD1 aligns across 7 bases. The CDR3 is 20 residues long. Germline CDR1 LGHNA, CDR2 YSLEER. V shed 0 bases, J shed 0 bases, and the junction held 15 bases outside the gene matches. The CDR3 DNA reads TGCGCCAGCAGCCAAGAGATAGACAGGGCTTCGCCGACCAGCACAGATACGCAGTATTTT. It translates to CASSQEIDRASPTSTDTQYF.

This chain links TRBV28 with TRBJ2-1, with D hard to call. This CDR3 comprises 15 residues. V lost 4 bases and J 5 bases, leaving 15 bases between the germline ends. Germline V CDR1 and CDR2: MDHEN, SYDVKM. The CDR3 DNA sequence: TGTGCCAGCAGTTCCCCTAATAAGGGAAACAATGAGCAGTTCTTC. Its translation: CASSSPNKGNNEQFF.

The genes are TRBV7-3 and TRBJ2-3; perhaps TRBD2 as D (7 bases). The V end lost 4 bases, the J end lost 6 bases, and 11 bases lay between the germline ends. The CDR3 consists of 13 residues. From germline, CDR1 is SGHTA and CDR2 FQGTGA. CDR3 protein: CASSYREGDTQYF. Here the CDR3 DNA reads TGTGCCAGCAGCTACAGGGAGGGGGATACGCAGTATTTT.

This chain joins TRBV7-3 and TRBJ1-6; the D gene is possibly TRBD1 (6 bases). In germline, CDR1 is SGHTA, CDR2 FQGTGA. Trimming left V 1 base short and J 10 bases short, with 11 bases between. CDR3 length: 14 residues. CDR3: CASSLNRGGSPLHF. In DNA form, the CDR3 reads TGTGCCAGCAGCTTAAACAGAGGGGGATCACCCCTCCACTTT.

This rearrangement joins TRBV18 to TRBJ2-1; the match to TRBD1 covers 8 bases. Trimming at V came to 3 bases and at J to 15 bases, leaving 10 bases not matched to a gene. The CDR3 has 13 amino acids. Looked up from germline, CDR1 is KGHSH and CDR2 is LQKENI. The CDR3 sequence: CASSPIQGVVTFF. In DNA form, the CDR3 reads TGTGCCAGCTCACCCATACAGGGGGTCGTAACGTTCTTC.

The chain employs TRBV14 and TRBJ2-7; D is ambiguous. The CDR3 contains 15 residues. V lost 1 base to trimming and J lost 0 bases, with 10 bases between them. Germline CDR1 reads SGHDN; CDR2 reads FVKESK. CDR3 in amino acids: CASSQGYRSSYEQYF. CDR3 DNA: TGTGCCAGCAGCCAAGGGTATCGGAGCTCCTACGAGCAGTACTTC.

This sequence joins TRBV7-8 and TRBJ2-1, with 7 bases that match TRBD2. The germline gives CDR1 SGHVS, CDR2 FQNEAQ. V lost 4 bases, J lost 6 bases, and 6 bases stayed unmatched. This CDR3 is built from 14 residues. CDR3 DNA: TGTGCCAGCAGCTGGGCGAGCGGGGTCAATGAGCAGTTCTTC. It is translated as CASSWASGVNEQFF.

A word on this clone: The final CDR3 position lacks the conserved phenylalanine or tryptophan, pointing to a likely read error. This chain uses TRBV9 with TRBJ1-1, with TRBD1 as a possible D gene (5 bases). Germline V CDR1 and CDR2: SGDLS, YYNGEE. This CDR3 is 13 amino acids long. Trimming removed 0 bases at V and 11 bases at J, with 14 bases between. CDR3: CASSVAWTGEAFV. As DNA, the CDR3 is TGTGCCAGCAGCGTAGCTTGGACGGGGGAGGCTTTCGTT.

This chain uses TRBV7-2 with TRBJ1-1; D may be TRBD1 (6 bases). The length of the CDR3 is 16 residues. The germline gives CDR1 SGHTA, CDR2 FQGNSA. Trimming took 2 bases from V and 0 from J, leaving 13 bases between them. Here the CDR3 reads CASSLLAGALNTEAFF. Written as DNA, the CDR3 is TGTGCCAGCAGCTTATTGGCAGGGGCTTTGAACACTGAAGCTTTCTTT.

The rearrangement links TRBV11-1 to TRBJ2-5; no reliable D call. The CDR3 contains 13 residues. Germline V gene sequence: CDR1 SGHAT, CDR2 FQDESV (reference sequence). V lost 7 bases and J 3 bases, leaving 12 bases between the germline ends. The CDR3 nucleotides read TGTGCCAGCACTCCGGCACTGAAAGAGACCCAGTACTTC. It yields the protein CASTPALKETQYF.

This clone was counted once. The chain recombines TRBV9 with TRBJ2-7, with 10 bases that match TRBD2. The V and J ends lost 0 bases and 2 bases, in that order; junction bases with no gene match: 5. The germline V gene encodes CDR1 SGDLS and CDR2 YYNGEE. This CDR3 contains 16 residues. CDR3 sequence (DNA): TGTGCCAGCAGCGTAGGGCCAGCGGGGGGGCCCTACGAGCAGTACTTC. It translates to CASSVGPAGGPYEQYF.

The V and J genes are TRBV29-1 and TRBJ1-1; 10 bases fit TRBD1. This CDR3 is 13 amino acids long. Germline assignment: CDR1 SQVTM and CDR2 ANQGSEA. V gave up 8 bases and J gave up 3 bases; unmatched junction bases: 6. The CDR3 protein is CSFWTGGYTEAFF. CDR3 sequence (DNA): TGCAGCTTCTGGACAGGGGGTTACACTGAAGCTTTCTTT.

The rearrangement uses TRBV27 and TRBJ2-7, with a possible D match to TRBD1 (5 bases). CDR3 length equals 12 residues. In germline, CDR1 is MNHEY, CDR2 SMNVEV (reference sequence). Trimming left V 5 bases short and J 0 bases short, with 5 bases between. CDR3 region: CASSDSSYEQYF. CDR3 DNA: TGTGCCAGCAGTGACAGCTCCTACGAGCAGTACTTC.

The V gene is TRBV28, the J gene TRBJ2-1; 10 bases fit TRBD2. V was pared by 4 bases and J by 3 bases, with 9 bases of the junction left unmatched. The CDR3 is 17 residues long. Germline V gene sequence: CDR1 MDHEN, CDR2 SYDVKM. In DNA, the CDR3 is TGTGCCAGCAGTTCCCCGACTAGCGGGCCAAACTACAATGAGCAGTTCTTC. It specifies CASSSPTSGPNYNEQFF. The variable domain in full, with the rest retrieved from reference TRBV28 and TRBJ2-1, is DVKVTQSSRYLVKRTGEKVFLECVQDMDHENMFWYRQDPGLGLRLIYFSYDVKMKEKGDIPEGYSVSREKKERFSLILESASTNQTSMYLCASSSPTSGPNYNEQFFGPGTRLTVL.

This chain uses TRBV2 with TRBJ1-2; D not resolved. CDR3 length: 13 amino acids. Germline V gives CDR1 SNHLY, CDR2 FYNNEI. Trimming stripped 3 bases from V and 4 bases from J, with 9 bases between. The CDR3 nucleotides are TGTGCCAGCAGTGAGGATTGGGGCTATGGCTACACCTTC. Translation gives CASSEDWGYGYTF.

This clone was found once. The chain carries TRBV7-8 and TRBJ1-5; TRBD1 might be the D (6 bases). The CDR3 has 15 amino acids. Trimming took off 6 bases at V and 3 bases at J, with 15 bases between the two ends. Germline loops: CDR1 SGHVS, CDR2 FQNEAQ. CDR3 DNA: TGTGCCAGCAGGGTGGGGGGGGCGAACAATCAGCCCCAGCATTTT. As protein: CASRVGGANNQPQHF.

This chain joins TRBV28 and TRBJ1-2, with D perhaps matching TRBD1 (5 bases). Germline-derived CDR1 and CDR2 are MDHEN and SYDVKM. The ends were cut back, 5 bases at V and 5 bases at J, with 21 bases in the middle. The CDR3 contains 16 residues. In DNA form, the CDR3 reads TGTGCCAGCAGTCCCCGCTTGGGCGGGGGAGGGTATGGCTACACCTTC. Its translation: CASSPRLGGGGYGYTF.

The chain carries TRBV5-5 and TRBJ2-3; TRBD1 agrees at 7 bases. This CDR3 is built from 14 residues. V gave up 2 bases and J gave up 4 bases; unmatched junction bases: 4. CDR1 SGHKS and CDR2 YYEKEE come from the germline V gene (reference sequence). CDR3 coding DNA: TGTGCCAGCAGCTTACAGGGGCGATCAGATACGCAGTATTTT. Translating it yields CASSLQGRSDTQYF. The full variable domain, in which reference TRBV5-5 and TRBJ2-3 provide the parts outside the CDR3, is DAGVTQSPTHLIKTRGQQVTLRCSPISGHKSVSWYQQVLGQGPQFIFQYYEKEERGRGNFPDRFSARQFPNYSSELNVNALLLGDSALYLCASSLQGRSDTQYFGPGTRLTVL.

This clone was counted a few times. The chain has TRBV6-5 and TRBJ1-2, with 8 bases aligning to TRBD1. The V segment lost 8 bases and the J segment 10 bases; nucleotides outside the gene matches: 15. The CDR3 covers 14 residues. Germline V gives CDR1 MNHEY, CDR2 SVGAGI. The CDR3 loop reads CASSPQMTGAPYTF. In DNA, the CDR3 is TGTGCCAGCTCCCCCCAGATGACAGGGGCACCCTACACCTTC.

The rearrangement links TRBV19 to TRBJ1-1; 11 bases agree with TRBD1. Germline V gene data show CDR1 as LNHDA and CDR2 as SQIVND (reference sequence). The CDR3 spans 15 residues. Unmatched junction bases numbered 7, after V lost 5 bases and J lost 5 bases. The DNA of the CDR3 is TGTGCCAGTAGTCAAGGACAGGGGGCGAGGACTGAAGCTTTCTTT. It yields the protein CASSQGQGARTEAFF. Together with reference TRBV19 and TRBJ1-1, the CDR3 gives the full variable domain: DGGITQSPKYLFRKEGQNVTLSCEQNLNHDAMYWYRQDPGQGLRLIYYSQIVNDFQKGDIAEGYSVSREKKESFPLTVTSAQKNPTAFYLCASSQGQGARTEAFFGQGTRLTVV.

The chain links TRBV28 to TRBJ2-7; D unresolved. This CDR3 is 14 amino acids long. The V end lost 0 bases, the J end lost 4 bases, and 10 bases lay between the germline ends. Germline V lookup: CDR1 MDHEN, CDR2 SYDVKM. CDR3 in DNA: TGTGCCAGCAGTTTATGGGCCAAACCTTACGAGCAGTACTTC. Translation: CASSLWAKPYEQYF.

CDR3 in amino acids: CEARRLGLGGEGYTF. CDR3 nucleotide sequence: TGTGAAGCCCGTCGTTTGGGCCTAGGAGGTGAGGGCTACACCTTC. The V gene is TRBV6-6, the J gene TRBJ1-2, with D unresolved. The CDR3 is 15 residues long. Germline values: CDR1 MNHNY, CDR2 SVGAGI (reference sequence).

The gene calls are TRBV5-8 and TRBJ2-7; no definite D call. The CDR3 loop spans 11 amino acids. Deletions cut 0 bases from V and 5 bases from J, with 3 bases between. Germline assignment: CDR1 SGHTS and CDR2 YDEGEE. CDR3 bases: TGTGCCAGCAGCTTGGCGAACGAGCAGTACTTC. Translated, it gives CASSLANEQYF.

This chain joins TRBV7-7 and TRBJ2-5; D gene ambiguous. Germline values: CDR1 SSHAT, CDR2 FNYEAQ (reference sequence). Trimming shortened V by 3 bases and J by 5 bases, and 10 bases separated the two germline ends. This CDR3 has 13 residues. In DNA form, the CDR3 reads TGTGCCAGCAGCTTGTTCGCCGCGGAGACCCAGTACTTC. Its translation is CASSLFAAETQYF.